Each of the 31 T cell receptor beta chains below was sequenced from the same sample in a study of blood T cell repertoires in COVID-19. Here immunoSEQ multiplex PCR was the method, and the copy in TCRdb shows in-frame clones only, minus some. This table has approximately 210,000 clones, almost 90% appearing once. Sequencing was performed on peripheral blood. Receptors were obtained from a man aged 18 to 30 with active or convalescent COVID-19.

The gene calls are TRBV2 and TRBJ1-3; TRBD1 matches at 8 bases. J gave up 0 bases and V 3 bases, and 7 bases lay outside the gene matches. The CDR3 covers 17 residues. Looked up from germline, CDR1 is SNHLY and CDR2 is FYNNEI. The CDR3 DNA reads as TGTGCCAGCAGTGAGGTGGACAGGGTAGCCTCTGGAAACACCATATATTTT. It yields the protein CASSEVDRVASGNTIYF.

This chain connects TRBV4-3 to TRBJ2-3, with 10 positions matching TRBD2. Germline CDR1 is LGHNA and CDR2 is YSLEER. The trim removed 0 bases at V and 3 bases at J, leaving 6 bases unmatched. The CDR3 runs 17 residues. DNA of the CDR3: TGCGCCAGCAGCCAAGACAGGCGAGCGGGAGGGACAGATACGCAGTATTTT. This translates into CASSQDRRAGGTDTQYF.

The chain couples TRBV2 to TRBJ1-2, with TRBD1 matching 8 bases. Germline V gene lookup returns CDR1 SNHLY and CDR2 FYNNEI. The CDR3 is 13 residues long. The trim removed 9 bases at V and 6 bases at J, leaving 9 bases unmatched. The CDR3 nucleotides read TGTGCCAGTTCCAGGGGGCGCGGGGATGGCTACACCTTC. Protein: CASSRGRGDGYTF.

The rearrangement links TRBV10-1 to TRBJ1-1, with D possibly being TRBD1 (5 bases). In germline, CDR1 is WNHNN, CDR2 SYGVQD (reference sequence). There are 11 residues in the CDR3. The V and J ends lost 9 bases and 7 bases respectively, with 12 bases between them. CDR3 bases: TGCGCCAGTTACAGACAGCTTGAAGCTTTCTTT. It translates to CASYRQLEAFF.

The chain uses TRBV5-3 and TRBJ1-6, with 7 bases that match TRBD1. TRBV5-3 is labeled an ORF, and its function is uncertain. The V segment lost 4 bases and the J segment 5 bases; nucleotides outside the gene matches: 12. This CDR3 contains 17 residues. CDR3 residues: CARSLMHRDRNNSPLHF. The CDR3 DNA reads as TGTGCCAGAAGCCTCATGCACCGGGACAGAAATAATTCACCCCTCCACTTT.

V is TRBV5-6 and J is TRBJ1-1; 7 bases map to TRBD1. Germline CDR1 and CDR2: SGHDT and YYEEEE. Trimming at V came to 4 bases and at J to 4 bases, leaving 13 bases not matched to a gene. The CDR3 contains 16 residues. Here the CDR3 DNA reads TGTGCCAGCAGCACGACCCCGACAGGGCTGGGCACTGAAGCTTTCTTT. It specifies CASSTTPTGLGTEAFF.

This clone was seen only a few times. The rearrangement uses TRBV7-2 and TRBJ2-7; 11 bases fit TRBD2. Trimming took 3 bases from V and 6 from J; bases not matched to a gene: 1. Germline V gene data show CDR1 as SGHTA and CDR2 as FQGNSA. CDR3 size: 13 residues. CDR3 sequence reads: CASSLGTSGEQYF. The CDR3, as DNA: TGTGCCAGCAGCTTGGGGACTAGCGGCGAGCAGTACTTC.

The rearrangement uses TRBV5-5 and TRBJ1-3, with D perhaps TRBD1 (5 bases). This CDR3 is built from 14 residues. With 2 bases removed from V and 1 base from J, the gap between germline ends came to 7 bases. Germline V gene data show CDR1 as SGHKS and CDR2 as YYEKEE (reference sequence). CDR3 DNA: TGTGCCAGCAGCTTCGGGACTTCTGGAAACACCATATATTTT. Its protein is CASSFGTSGNTIYF.

This clone was picked up one time. V is TRBV27 and J is TRBJ2-7, with TRBD2 matching over 8 bases. Germline CDR1 and CDR2: MNHEY and SMNVEV (reference sequence). With 9 bases clipped from V and 6 bases from J, the junction kept 13 bases outside the gene matches. There are 14 residues in the CDR3. The CDR3 DNA reads TGTGCCAGTCGGGGGGGGGTACTAGCCTCCGAGCAGTACTTC. This translates into CASRGGVLASEQYF.

This clone was seen a single time. This chain links TRBV4-2 with TRBJ2-1; 13 nucleotides match TRBD2. The V gene's germline CDR1 is LGHNA and CDR2 YNFKEQ. Germline trimming cut 0 bases from V and 1 base from J; bases unmatched to any gene: 9. The CDR3 has 20 residues. The CDR3 region is CASSQEVSRTSGRSYNEQFF. In nucleotides, the CDR3 is TGTGCCAGCAGCCAAGAAGTTTCCAGGACTAGCGGGAGATCCTACAATGAGCAGTTCTTC.

The V gene is TRBV5-6, the J gene TRBJ2-1, with TRBD2 matching 11 bases. This CDR3 is 17 amino acids long. The V segment lost 5 bases and the J segment 0 bases; nucleotides outside the gene matches: 7. CDR1 is SGHDT and CDR2 is YYEEEE in the germline V gene. The CDR3 protein is CASREVAGGSSYNEQFF. The CDR3 DNA follows: TGTGCCAGCAGGGAGGTAGCGGGAGGGAGCTCCTACAATGAGCAGTTCTTC. Together with reference TRBV5-6 and TRBJ2-1, the CDR3 gives the full variable domain: DAGVTQSPTHLIKTRGQQVTLRCSPKSGHDTVSWYQQALGQGPQFIFQYYEEEERQRGNFPDRFSGHQFPNYSSELNVNALLLGDSALYLCASREVAGGSSYNEQFFGPGTRLTVL.

The chain is built from TRBV7-2 and TRBJ1-3; no firm D call. The V end lost 2 bases, the J end lost 10 bases, and 12 bases lay between the germline ends. CDR3 length: 13 residues. Germline V gene sequence: CDR1 SGHTA, CDR2 FQGNSA. The CDR3 region has the DNA TGTGCCAGCAGCTTACCCGGGAAAGGGACCATATATTTT. It yields the protein CASSLPGKGTIYF.

The chain recombines TRBV30 with TRBJ2-3, with D hard to call. V lost 0 bases to trimming and J lost 4 bases, with 5 bases between them. This CDR3 has 12 residues. CDR1 GTSNPN and CDR2 SVGIG come from the germline V gene (reference sequence). The CDR3 nucleotides read TGTGCCTGGAGTGTCGAGGCAGATACGCAGTATTTT. Its protein is CAWSVEADTQYF.

This sequence joins TRBV6-2 or TRBV6-3 and TRBJ2-1, with 8 bases matching TRBD2. Germline assignment: CDR1 MNHEY and CDR2 SVGEGT. The CDR3 contains 15 residues. Trimming at V came to 6 bases and at J to 2 bases, leaving 6 bases not matched to a gene. The CDR3 DNA reads TGTGCCAGCAGCCATCTAGCGGGCACCTACAATGAGCAGTTCTTC. Translated, it gives CASSHLAGTYNEQFF.

In DNA, the CDR3 is TGTGCCAGCTCACCAGTTGCCCTGGGCCTCGGCTCCGAGCAGTACTTC. It codes for CASSPVALGLGSEQYF. The chain recombines TRBV18 with TRBJ2-7; D ambiguous. The CDR3 contains 16 residues. Trimming took off 2 bases at V and 6 bases at J, with 20 bases between the two ends. CDR1 is KGHSH and CDR2 is LQKENI in the germline V gene.

The genes are TRBV19 and TRBJ1-4; 7 nucleotides line up with TRBD1. The germline V gene encodes CDR1 LNHDA and CDR2 SQIVND (reference sequence). CDR3 length equals 15 residues. V lost 5 bases, J lost 4 bases, and 7 bases stayed unmatched. The CDR3 spells CASSARQGHNEKLFF. For the CDR3, the DNA is TGTGCCAGTAGTGCAAGACAGGGTCATAATGAAAAACTGTTTTTT. Complete variable domain (other parts from reference TRBV19 and TRBJ1-4): DGGITQSPKYLFRKEGQNVTLSCEQNLNHDAMYWYRQDPGQGLRLIYYSQIVNDFQKGDIAEGYSVSREKKESFPLTVTSAQKNPTAFYLCASSARQGHNEKLFFGSGTQLSVL.

J is TRBJ1-6 and V is TRBV5-5; the match to TRBD1 covers 7 bases. With V trimmed by 4 bases and J by 10 bases, 8 bases remained unmatched. This CDR3 is 14 amino acids long. Germline CDR1 SGHKS, CDR2 YYEKEE (reference sequence). CDR3 in amino acids: CASSKTGLNSPLHF. In DNA, the CDR3 is TGTGCCAGCAGCAAGACAGGGCTTAACTCACCCCTCCACTTT.

This chain links TRBV3-1 (or the pseudogene TRBV3-2) with TRBJ2-7; 9 bases are a match to TRBD1. Germline values: CDR1 LGHDT, CDR2 YNNKEL (reference sequence). CDR3 length: 15 amino acids. V was clipped by 1 base and J by 2 bases; unmatched bases: 3. This CDR3 is CASSQGDRAPYEQYF. Written as DNA, the CDR3 is TGTGCCAGCAGCCAAGGGGACAGGGCCCCCTACGAGCAGTACTTC.

The chain employs TRBV9 and TRBJ2-1; a weak D match, TRBD2 (5 bases). The CDR3 spans 14 residues. The V end was cut by 0 bases, the J end by 3 bases, with 7 bases between. The germline CDR1 and CDR2 sequences are SGDLS and YYNGEE. The CDR3 DNA reads TGTGCCAGCAGCGTAGATCGGGACTACAATGAGCAGTTCTTC. Its protein product is CASSVDRDYNEQFF. Supplemented by reference TRBV9 and TRBJ2-1, the full variable domain reads DSGVTQTPKHLITATGQRVTLRCSPRSGDLSVYWYQQSLDQGLQFLIQYYNGEERAKGNILERFSAQQFPDLHSELNLSSLELGDSALYFCASSVDRDYNEQFFGPGTRLTVL.

The V gene is TRBV5-5, the J gene TRBJ2-3; tentative D call: TRBD2 (7 bases). V lost 1 base, J lost 4 bases, and 10 bases lay in between. This CDR3 comprises 14 residues. The germline CDR1 and CDR2 sequences are SGHKS and YYEKEE (reference sequence). Here the CDR3 reads CASSLRRGPDTQYF. CDR3 sequence (DNA): TGTGCCAGCAGCTTGCGGCGGGGGCCAGATACGCAGTATTTT.

V usage is TRBV12-3 or TRBV12-4 and J usage is TRBJ2-7; D possibly corresponds to TRBD1 (5 bases). The CDR3 is 12 residues long. Trimming cost V 7 bases and J 3 bases, with 10 bases left between them. The CDR3 DNA is TGTGCCAGCAAGGGGTCATTCTACGAGCAGTACTTC. Its protein is CASKGSFYEQYF.

As DNA, the CDR3 is TGCACCAGGGGCGACAGGGGATACCCAAACTCTGGAAACACCATATATTTT. Protein: CTRGDRGYPNSGNTIYF. The chain links TRBV1 to TRBJ1-3; whether TRBD1, the table's D call, matches the DNA was not checked. TRBV1 is termed a pseudogene. The length of the CDR3 is 17 residues.

This clone was observed a single time. The rearrangement joins TRBV5-6 to TRBJ2-1, with 11 bases fitting TRBD1. Germline V gene lookup returns CDR1 SGHDT and CDR2 YYEEEE. V lost 5 bases to trimming and J lost 6 bases; unmatched junction nucleotides: 7. The CDR3 consists of 15 residues. CDR3 protein: CASRDRGTGGNEQFF. CDR3 bases: TGTGCCAGCAGGGACCGGGGGACAGGGGGCAATGAGCAGTTCTTC.

V is TRBV9 and J is TRBJ2-2; 9 bases line up with TRBD1. Germline CDR1 SGDLS, CDR2 YYNGEE. There are 16 residues in the CDR3. V lost 0 bases, J lost 6 bases, and 6 bases stayed unmatched. This chain's CDR3 is CASSVGRDRASGELFF. The DNA of the CDR3 is TGTGCCAGCAGCGTAGGGAGGGACAGGGCGTCCGGGGAGCTGTTTTTT.

The V gene is TRBV15, the J gene TRBJ1-5, with TRBD1 as a possible D gene (6 bases). Germline lookup yields CDR1 LNHNV and CDR2 YYDKDF (reference sequence). The V end was cut by 5 bases, the J end by 0 bases, with 11 bases between. This CDR3 has 15 residues. CDR3 nucleotides: TGTGCCACCAGCGGCAGGGGTAATAGCAATCAGCCCCAGCATTTT. Translating gives CATSGRGNSNQPQHF.

This clone was observed a handful of times. V usage is TRBV5-6 and J usage is TRBJ2-7; a possible D gene is TRBD2 (6 bases). Germline V CDR1 and CDR2: SGHDT, YYEEEE. V lost 0 bases, J lost 0 bases, and 10 bases lay in between. The CDR3 length is 15 residues. CDR3 sequence reads: CASSLGDWSSYEQYF. The CDR3 DNA reads as TGTGCCAGCAGCTTGGGGGACTGGAGCTCCTACGAGCAGTACTTC.

The J gene is TRBJ1-2, the V gene TRBV28; 10 bases match TRBD1. This CDR3 comprises 17 residues. Germline V gene sequence: CDR1 MDHEN, CDR2 SYDVKM. J lost 4 bases, V lost 10 bases, and 18 bases had no gene match. The CDR3 sequence is CATWGDRGVVGSYGYTF. Written as DNA, the CDR3 is TGTGCCACCTGGGGGGACAGGGGTGTAGTTGGGTCCTATGGCTACACCTTC.

J is TRBJ1-5 and V is TRBV30, with a weak D call TRBD1 (5 bases). The CDR3 extends over 16 amino acids. V was shortened by 0 bases and J by 2 bases, with 14 bases between the two germline ends. From germline, CDR1 is GTSNPN and CDR2 SVGIG (reference sequence). CDR3 sequence: CAWSVEGTVGNQPQHF. The DNA of the CDR3 is TGTGCCTGGAGTGTGGAGGGGACCGTAGGCAATCAGCCCCAGCATTTT. The complete variable domain, with remaining parts taken from reference TRBV30 and TRBJ1-5, reads SQTIHQWPATLVQPVGSPLSLECTVEGTSNPNLYWYRQAAGRGLQLLFYSVGIGQISSEVPQNLSASRPQDRQFILSSKKLLLSDSGFYLCAWSVEGTVGNQPQHFGDGTRLSIL.

This chain connects TRBV6-2 or TRBV6-3 to TRBJ2-1, with a possible D match to TRBD1 (6 bases). The CDR3 loop spans 15 amino acids. V dropped 2 bases and J dropped 8 bases, with 16 bases sitting between them. Germline V CDR1 and CDR2: MNHEY, SVGEGT. CDR3 residues: CASSYNLGGLDEQFF. DNA for the CDR3: TGTGCCAGCAGTTACAATCTAGGGGGTCTGGATGAGCAGTTCTTC.

This clone has just one count. The rearrangement joins TRBV28 to TRBJ1-5, with TRBD1 matching 10 bases. The CDR3 totals 14 residues. The V and J ends lost 8 bases and 0 bases, in that order; junction bases with no gene match: 1. The germline V gene encodes CDR1 MDHEN and CDR2 SYDVKM. The CDR3 nucleotides are TGTGCCAGCGGACAGGGGGATAGCAATCAGCCCCAGCATTTT. It translates to CASGQGDSNQPQHF. The full variable domain, completed using reference TRBV28 and TRBJ1-5, is DVKVTQSSRYLVKRTGEKVFLECVQDMDHENMFWYRQDPGLGLRLIYFSYDVKMKEKGDIPEGYSVSREKKERFSLILESASTNQTSMYLCASGQGDSNQPQHFGDGTRLSIL.

The V gene is TRBV5-4, the J gene TRBJ1-3, with D possibly TRBD1 on 6 matching bases. From germline, CDR1 is SGHNT and CDR2 YYREEE (reference sequence). V dropped 4 bases and J dropped 0 bases, with 17 bases sitting between them. The CDR3 contains 17 residues. The CDR3 region has the DNA TGTGCCAGCAGCAAAGGGCACAGGGACCTCTCTGGAAACACCATATATTTT. Encoded protein: CASSKGHRDLSGNTIYF. Supplemented by reference TRBV5-4 and TRBJ1-3, the full variable domain reads ETGVTQSPTHLIKTRGQQVTLRCSSQSGHNTVSWYQQALGQGPQFIFQYYREEENGRGNFPPRFSGLQFPNYSSELNVNALELDDSALYLCASSKGHRDLSGNTIYFGEGSWLTVV.